This entry lists 6 T cell receptor beta chains sequenced from one sample in a study of blood T cells in healthy people across ages. Combining a sample-barcoded 5' primer with a J-beta primer mix, a second PCR ran for roughly 7 to 12 cycles. One entry per CDR3 protein, called by TCRdb with MiXCR from the 5' RACE reads. The sample carries around 800,000 distinct CDR3 sequences, 25% to 30% recorded once. The sample was also linked to a second study, of T cells of mothers and their children.

The sequencing sample was made of blood. These receptors were collected from a boy between 10 and 17 years old in good health.

This clonotype was seen more than once but under ten times. The chain couples TRBV14 to TRBJ2-1; TRBD1 might be the D (6 bases). The CDR3 is 14 residues long. In germline, CDR1 is SGHDN, CDR2 FVKESK. Trimming removed 4 bases from V and 5 bases from J, with 12 bases in between. CDR3 sequence: CASSPGPGDNEQFF. The CDR3 DNA reads TGTGCCAGCAGCCCCGGGCCAGGGGACAATGAGCAGTTCTTC.

This clonotype was observed at least ten times. The chain carries TRBV12-3 or TRBV12-4 and TRBJ2-5, with D unclear. The CDR3 totals 13 residues. V dropped 0 bases and J dropped 5 bases, with 7 bases sitting between them. The CDR3 spells CASSLAGMETQYF. CDR3 bases: TGTGCCAGCAGTTTAGCGGGGATGGAGACCCAGTACTTC.

The chain is built from TRBV6-6 and TRBJ1-1; maybe TRBD1 (5 bases). V shed 8 bases and J shed 1 base, with 14 bases lying between them. CDR3 size: 14 residues. Germline CDR1 is MNHNY and CDR2 is SVGAGI (reference sequence). DNA of the CDR3: TGTGCCAGCCAGGTTACAGGCAGGAACACTGAAGCTTTCTTT. Residues: CASQVTGRNTEAFF.

The chain recombines TRBV20-1 with TRBJ2-1; no reliable D call. Between the trimmed V and J ends, which lost 4 bases and 5 bases, there was a span of 12 bases. The CDR3 runs 13 residues. The V gene's germline CDR1 is DFQATT and CDR2 SNEGSKA (reference sequence). CDR3 residues: CSATARRNNEQFF. The CDR3 DNA is TGCAGTGCTACCGCTAGAAGAAACAATGAGCAGTTCTTC.

This rearrangement joins TRBV12-3 or TRBV12-4 to TRBJ2-7, with 8 bases matching TRBD1. CDR3 length: 15 residues. The V gene end was trimmed by 3 bases and the J gene end by 2 bases; junction bases not matched to a gene: 6. The CDR3: CASSLGQVYPYEQYF. The CDR3 DNA reads as TGTGCCAGCAGTTTGGGACAGGTGTATCCCTACGAGCAGTACTTC.

This clonotype was recorded a few times. The CDR3 reads CASSPRGLAAQETQYF. In DNA form, the CDR3 reads TGTGCCAGCAGCCCTAGGGGACTAGCGGCACAAGAGACCCAGTACTTC. V gene TRBV7-3 combines with J gene TRBJ2-5; 11 bases match TRBD2. The V segment lost 5 bases and the J segment 2 bases; nucleotides outside the gene matches: 7. Germline loops: CDR1 SGHTA, CDR2 FQGTGA. CDR3 length equals 16 residues. The full variable domain, completed using reference TRBV7-3 and TRBJ2-5, is GAGVSQTPSNKVTEKGKYVELRCDPISGHTALYWYRQSLGQGPEFLIYFQGTGAADDSGLPNDRFFAVRPEGSVSTLKIQRTERGDSAVYLCASSPRGLAAQETQYFGPGTRLLVL.